This paragraph reports one T cell receptor (beta chain). This specimen belongs to a study of PD-L1 blockade in urothelial cancer. On the study more broadly: Patients' prior chemotherapy regimens numbered 0 to 3.

Time point described: peripheral blood 6 weeks after treatment start. Trimming removed 0 bases from V and 7 bases from J; junction bases left unmatched: 9. Germline CDR1 is LGHNA and CDR2 is YNFKEQ. The CDR3 spans 17 residues. TCRdb's copy holds only in-frame clones and misses some; the assay was immunoSEQ multiplex PCR. The sample consists of around 19,000 clones, around 86% of them appearing once. The sample in question was PBMCs, obtained around atezolizumab (anti-PD-L1) treatment. This receptor was identified in a man in his fifties with urothelial cancer. This sequence joins TRBV4-2 and TRBJ2-1; 10 nucleotides align to TRBD2. CDR3 sequence (DNA): TGTGCCAGCAGCCAAGAGGCGAGCGGGGGGGCAGGTAATGAGCAGTTCTTC. It translates to CASSQEASGGAGNEQFF.